This is a list of T cell receptor beta chains from one sample in a study of human T cells and chemical hapten exposure. In TCRdb, the RACE reads were re-called with MiXCR into one record per CDR3 protein. The table lists 65,000 to 95,000 distinct CDR3 sequences, approximately 12% of them singletons. This specimen consisted of whole blood, obtained in connection with sensitization to the hapten diphenylcyclopropenone (DPC). All receptors derive from a woman in her sixties or seventies with alopecia areata. Some clones in this sample may be carry-over from other donors' samples. Each CDR3 is given with its conserved first and last residue. A D gene is named only where the DNA matches it firmly. Expanded clones are given a class, and other clones once, few, many or no size at all.

d_gene	v_gene	abundance	j_gene	CDR3aa	CDR3nt
TRBD1	TRBV18	many	TRBJ1-4	CASSPMGQGATNEKLFF	TGTGCCAGCTCACCAATGGGACAGGGTGCAACTAATGAAAAACTGTTTTTT
NA	TRBV5-1	many	TRBJ2-1	CASSFGAERGAPEQFF	TGCGCCAGCAGCTTCGGGGCCGAACGGGGAGCCCCGGAGCAGTTCTTC
NA	TRBV18	many	TRBJ2-5	CASSPLTGQETQYF	TGTGCCAGCTCACCACTGACAGGTCAAGAGACCCAGTACTTC
TRBD1	TRBV5-4	many	TRBJ2-5	CASATQGAVETQYF	TGTGCCAGCGCGACACAGGGGGCCGTCGAGACCCAGTACTTC
NA	TRBV18	many	TRBJ2-7	CASSPRADYEQYF	TGTGCCAGCTCACCACGGGCAGACTACGAGCAGTACTTC
NA	TRBV20-1	NA	TRBJ2-3	CSARDPGFRDTQYF	TGCAGTGCTAGAGATCCAGGTTTTCGAGATACGCAGTATTTT
NA	TRBV5-1	few	TRBJ2-1	CASSPGPTANEQFF	TGCGCCAGCAGCCCGGGACCCACTGCCAATGAGCAGTTCTTC
NA	TRBV5-6	NA	TRBJ2-5	CASSSPGLRETQYF	TGTGCCAGCAGCTCACCGGGACTTCGAGAGACCCAGTACTTC
TRBD2	TRBV5-1	NA	TRBJ2-5	CASSLGGLEETQYF	TGCGCCAGCAGCTTGGGGGGACTAGAGGAGACCCAGTACTTC
NA	TRBV5-5	NA	TRBJ1-5	CASSPWRDHQPQHF	TGTGCCAGCAGCCCGTGGCGGGACCATCAGCCCCAGCATTTT
TRBD2	TRBV7-8	few	TRBJ2-5	CASSPGLAGRGETQYF	TGTGCCAGCAGCCCGGGACTAGCGGGGCGCGGTGAGACCCAGTACTTC
NA	TRBV7-6	many	TRBJ2-2	CASSNPTGELFF	TGTGCCAGCAGCAACCCAACCGGGGAGCTGTTTTTT
TRBD2	TRBV30	many	TRBJ2-3	CAWSGVAGVADTQYF	TGTGCCTGGAGTGGGGTAGCGGGGGTCGCAGATACGCAGTATTTT
NA	TRBV5-1	few	TRBJ2-4	CASSLATGPAKNIQYF	TGCGCCAGCAGCTTGGCCACAGGTCCAGCCAAAAACATTCAGTACTTC
TRBD2	TRBV2	NA	TRBJ2-3	CASTGLAGGFTTDTQYF	TGTGCCAGCACGGGACTAGCGGGGGGTTTTACCACAGATACGCAGTATTTT
NA	TRBV11-2	NA	TRBJ2-1	CASSLPGTVRNEQFF	TGTGCCAGCAGCTTACCCGGGACGGTGAGGAATGAGCAGTTCTTC
NA	TRBV24-1	many	TRBJ2-3	CATSDSRGTDTQYF	TGTGCCACCAGTGATTCCCGGGGAACAGATACGCAGTATTTT
TRBD1	TRBV5-4	many	TRBJ1-2	CASSSETGVGYTF	TGTGCCAGCAGCTCAGAGACAGGGGTCGGCTACACCTTC
TRBD2	TRBV9	NA	TRBJ2-7	CASSAAGGPYEQYF	TGTGCCAGCAGCGCAGCGGGGGGGCCTTACGAGCAGTACTTC
NA	TRBV5-1	NA	TRBJ1-1	CASIGQREAFF	TGCGCCAGCATCGGACAACGTGAAGCTTTCTTT
NA	TRBV9	NA	TRBJ2-1	CASSAEEPYNEQFF	TGTGCCAGCAGCGCAGAAGAACCCTACAATGAGCAGTTCTTC
NA	TRBV7-6	medium-sized	TRBJ2-1	CASSFLTGDSYNEQFF	TGTGCCAGCAGCTTCCTGACAGGTGACTCCTACAATGAGCAGTTCTTC
NA	TRBV7-3	many	TRBJ2-3	CASSPQGITLTDTQYF	TGTGCCAGCAGCCCCCAGGGGATCACCCTCACAGATACGCAGTATTTT
NA	TRBV18	NA	TRBJ1-1	CASRITSDSDTEAFF	TGTGCCAGCCGAATCACCTCCGACAGCGACACTGAAGCTTTCTTT
NA	TRBV5-1	NA	TRBJ1-1	CASSLTASNTEAFF	TGCGCCAGCAGCTTAACGGCTTCAAACACTGAAGCTTTCTTT
NA	TRBV21-1	many	TRBJ1-4	CASSKVLSGESTGEDEKLFF	TGTGCCAGCAGCAAAGTCCTCTCAGGGGAGTCTACGGGGGAGGATGAAAAACTGTTTTTT
NA	TRBV12-3/TRBV12-4	many	TRBJ1-1	CASSLLNTEAFF	TGTGCCAGCAGTTTACTGAACACTGAAGCTTTCTTT